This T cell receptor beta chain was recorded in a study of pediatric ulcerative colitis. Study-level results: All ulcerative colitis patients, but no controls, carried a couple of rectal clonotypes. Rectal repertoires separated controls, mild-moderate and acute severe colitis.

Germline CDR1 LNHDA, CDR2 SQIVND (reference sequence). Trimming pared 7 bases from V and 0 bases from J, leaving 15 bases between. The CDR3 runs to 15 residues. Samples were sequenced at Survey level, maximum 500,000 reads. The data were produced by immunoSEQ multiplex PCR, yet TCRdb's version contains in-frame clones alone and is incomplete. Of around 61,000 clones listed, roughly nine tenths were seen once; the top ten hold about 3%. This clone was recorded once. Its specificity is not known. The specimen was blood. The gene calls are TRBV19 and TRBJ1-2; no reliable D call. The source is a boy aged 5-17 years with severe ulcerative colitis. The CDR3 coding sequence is TGTGCCAGTACTCCAACGGGAGATACTAACTATGGCTACACCTTC. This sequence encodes CASTPTGDTNYGYTF.